This T cell receptor delta chain was captured in a study of gamma delta lymphoproliferative disorders and STAT genes. Study as a whole: At least 50 ng of genomic DNA went into each LymphoTrack Dx TCRG Assay library. Delta libraries were made per EuroClonality-NGS working group procedure. General study results and limits: Gamma repertoires grouped patients separately from controls; delta repertoires showed no separation. Leukemic cells skewed toward terminal effectors, unlike likely varied control T cells.

This clone appeared a few times. Its antigen is undetermined. A far larger clone is only one base removed, so a read error is likely. This sample also contains other DNA sequences that code for the same CDR3. The receptor sequences were amplified from genomic DNA of peripheral blood mononuclear cells. This CDR3 comprises 24 residues. Germline CDR1 TSWWSYY, CDR2 QGS. TCRdb reanalyzed the multiplex PCR reads using CATT. The sample gives more than 1,000 delta-chain clones, less than 2% of which show up once; roughly two thirds is in the top ten. V is TRDV1 and J is TRDJ1; the match to TRDD3 covers 10 bases. Sequencing used blood. This sequence originates from a human donor in good health. The CDR3 DNA follows: TGCGCTCTTGGGGAATCGATCGGGTTCCCAGCCTTCCCGAGGAACTGGGGGATTACCGTTAAACTCATCTTT. It specifies CALGESIGFPAFPRNWGITVKLIF.